The 2 T cell receptor beta chains in this list originate from one sample, sequenced in a study of CD8+CD57+ T cells in acquired aplastic anemia (dated by TCRdb to 2017 to 2018). The data were produced on an Illumina HiSeq 2000. Profiling of TCR beta VDJ combinations and CDR3 sequences used genomic DNA as the template. In-frame beta chains were kept once TCRdb had trimmed the public reads at Q25 with fastp and called clones with MiXCR. Each entry is one CDR3 protein sequence, shown with its most common DNA and genes. The sample profile shows approximately 270,000 distinct CDR3 sequences; roughly 50% of them were found once. The top ten hold roughly 8% of the sample. Material for sequencing was sorted CD4+, CD8+, or CD8+CD57+ T cells (not recorded which) from PBMCs. These TCRs come from a human donor with severe aplastic anemia or a healthy control (not recorded which).

This clonotype has more than one count but fewer than ten. The chain links TRBV10-3 to TRBJ1-3; D uncertain. Germline lookup yields CDR1 ENHRY and CDR2 SYGVKD. Between the trimmed V and J ends, which lost 6 bases and 0 bases, there was a span of 6 bases. The CDR3 spans 13 residues. The CDR3 loop is CAISSSSGNTIYF. As DNA, the CDR3 is TGTGCCATCAGCTCCTCCTCTGGAAACACCATATATTTT.

This chain connects TRBV2 to TRBJ2-1, with 11 bases fitting TRBD2. The CDR3 is 15 residues long. CDR1 and CDR2 from the germline V gene are SNHLY and FYNNEI. The V segment lost 6 bases and the J segment 3 bases; nucleotides outside the gene matches: 4. This CDR3 is CASRAGTSGYNEQFF. In DNA, the CDR3 is TGTGCCAGCAGGGCCGGGACTAGCGGCTACAATGAGCAGTTCTTC.